Detailed here is one TCR beta chain. Authors' processing steps: Amplification with reference gene primers provided the estimates of nucleated cell counts. The data were produced by immunoSEQ multiplex PCR, yet TCRdb's version contains in-frame clones alone and is incomplete. V and J calls and clone size are those listed in that table; D and trimming were worked out from the DNA. This table has 310,000 or so clones, approximately 90% appearing once. V gave up 6 bases and J gave up 2 bases; unmatched junction bases: 18. The CDR3 is 22 residues long. Germline assignment: CDR1 MNHEY and CDR2 SVGEGT. Donors were grouped by their self-reported clinical history. What the recovered Cohort 3 donors had was two negative PCRs, clearance, or symptom resolution. This specimen belongs to a study of blood T cell repertoires in COVID-19.

This receptor was identified in a woman aged 25 to 39 who had recovered from COVID-19. The sample taken for sequencing was PBMCs or T cells enriched from blood (not recorded which). The rearrangement links TRBV6-2 or TRBV6-3 to TRBJ2-6; 14 bases match TRBD2. The CDR3: CASSRLPGTSGGGQAGANVLTF. DNA of the CDR3: TGTGCCAGCAGCCGCCTCCCCGGGACTAGCGGGGGAGGACAGGCTGGGGCCAACGTCCTGACTTTC.